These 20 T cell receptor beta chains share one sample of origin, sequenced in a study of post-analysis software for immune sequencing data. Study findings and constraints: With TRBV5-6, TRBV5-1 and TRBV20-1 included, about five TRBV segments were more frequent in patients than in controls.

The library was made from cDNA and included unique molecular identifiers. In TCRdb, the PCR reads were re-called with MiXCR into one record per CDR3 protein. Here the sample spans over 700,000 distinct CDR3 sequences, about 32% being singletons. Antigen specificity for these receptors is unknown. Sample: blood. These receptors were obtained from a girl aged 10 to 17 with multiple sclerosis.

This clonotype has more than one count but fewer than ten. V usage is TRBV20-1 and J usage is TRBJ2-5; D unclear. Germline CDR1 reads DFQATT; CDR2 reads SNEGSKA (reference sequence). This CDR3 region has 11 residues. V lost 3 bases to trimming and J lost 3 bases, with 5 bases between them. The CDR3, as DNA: TGCAGTGCTAGTGAGGAAGAGACCCAGTACTTC. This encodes CSASEEETQYF.

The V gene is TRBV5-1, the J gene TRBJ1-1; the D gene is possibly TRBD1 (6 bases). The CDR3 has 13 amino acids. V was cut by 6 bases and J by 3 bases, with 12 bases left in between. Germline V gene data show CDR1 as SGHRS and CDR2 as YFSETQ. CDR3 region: CASTGTSDTEAFF. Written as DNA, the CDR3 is TGCGCCAGCACTGGGACATCGGACACTGAAGCTTTCTTT.

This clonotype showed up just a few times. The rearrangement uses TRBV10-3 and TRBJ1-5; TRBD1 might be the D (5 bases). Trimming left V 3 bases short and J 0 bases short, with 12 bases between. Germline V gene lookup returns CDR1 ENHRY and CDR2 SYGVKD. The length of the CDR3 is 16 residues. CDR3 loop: CAISDPEGYSNQPQHF. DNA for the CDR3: TGTGCCATCAGTGACCCTGAGGGGTATAGCAATCAGCCCCAGCATTTT.

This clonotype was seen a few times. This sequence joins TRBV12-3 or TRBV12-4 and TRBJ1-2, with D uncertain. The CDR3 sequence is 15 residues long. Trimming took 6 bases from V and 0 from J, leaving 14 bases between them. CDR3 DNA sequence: TGTGCCAGCAGCCCCTCGGGGAGATCTAACTATGGCTACACCTTC. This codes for CASSPSGRSNYGYTF.

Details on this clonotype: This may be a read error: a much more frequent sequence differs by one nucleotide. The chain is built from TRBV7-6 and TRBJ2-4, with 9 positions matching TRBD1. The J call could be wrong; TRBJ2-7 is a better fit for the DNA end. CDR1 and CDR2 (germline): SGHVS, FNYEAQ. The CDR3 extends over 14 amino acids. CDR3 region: CASGMLTGGYEQYF. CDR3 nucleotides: TGTGCCAGCGGCATGCTGACAGGGGGTTACGAGCAGTACTTC.

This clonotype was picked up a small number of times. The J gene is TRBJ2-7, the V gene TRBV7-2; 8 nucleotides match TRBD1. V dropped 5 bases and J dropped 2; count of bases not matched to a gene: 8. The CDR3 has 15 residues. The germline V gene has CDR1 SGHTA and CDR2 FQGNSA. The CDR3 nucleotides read TGTGCCAGCAGCGCCGGACAGGGCGCCACCTACGAGCAGTACTTC. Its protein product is CASSAGQGATYEQYF.

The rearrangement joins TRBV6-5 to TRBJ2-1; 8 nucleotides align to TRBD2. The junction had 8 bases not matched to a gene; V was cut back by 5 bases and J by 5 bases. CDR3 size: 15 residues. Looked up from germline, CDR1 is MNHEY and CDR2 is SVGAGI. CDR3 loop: CASSRARGANNEQFF. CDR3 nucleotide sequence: TGTGCCAGCAGTAGAGCGCGGGGGGCCAACAATGAGCAGTTCTTC.

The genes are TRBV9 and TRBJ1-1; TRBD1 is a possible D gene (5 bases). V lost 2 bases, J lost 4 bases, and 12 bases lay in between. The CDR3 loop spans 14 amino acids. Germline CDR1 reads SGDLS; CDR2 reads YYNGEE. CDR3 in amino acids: CASSVGPRGTEAFF. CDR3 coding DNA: TGTGCCAGCAGCGTGGGGCCTCGTGGCACTGAAGCTTTCTTT.

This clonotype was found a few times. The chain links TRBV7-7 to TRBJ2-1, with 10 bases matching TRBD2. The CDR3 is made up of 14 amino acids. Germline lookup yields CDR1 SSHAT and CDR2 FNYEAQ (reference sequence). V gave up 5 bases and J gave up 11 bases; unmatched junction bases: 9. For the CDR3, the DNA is TGTGCCAGCAGCCTCAGCGGGAGGGCCAGTAAGCAGTTCTTC. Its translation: CASSLSGRASKQFF.

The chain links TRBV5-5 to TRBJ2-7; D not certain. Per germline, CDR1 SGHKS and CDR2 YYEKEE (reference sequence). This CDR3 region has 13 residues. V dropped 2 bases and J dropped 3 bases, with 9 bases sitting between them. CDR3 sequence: CASSFLAVYEQYF. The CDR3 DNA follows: TGTGCCAGCAGCTTCCTCGCTGTCTACGAGCAGTACTTC.

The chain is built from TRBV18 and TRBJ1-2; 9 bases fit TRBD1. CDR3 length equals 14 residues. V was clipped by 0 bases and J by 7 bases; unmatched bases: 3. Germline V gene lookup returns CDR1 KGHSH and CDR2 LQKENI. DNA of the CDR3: TGTGCCAGCTCACCACCGGAACAGGGGGCTGGCTACACCTTC. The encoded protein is CASSPPEQGAGYTF.

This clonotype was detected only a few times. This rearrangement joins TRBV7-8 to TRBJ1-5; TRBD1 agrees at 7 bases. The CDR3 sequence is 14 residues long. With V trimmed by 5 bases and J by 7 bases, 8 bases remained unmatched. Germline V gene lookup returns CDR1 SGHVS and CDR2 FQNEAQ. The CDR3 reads CASSPRDRIQPQHF. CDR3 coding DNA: TGTGCCAGCAGCCCGAGGGACAGAATACAGCCCCAGCATTTT.

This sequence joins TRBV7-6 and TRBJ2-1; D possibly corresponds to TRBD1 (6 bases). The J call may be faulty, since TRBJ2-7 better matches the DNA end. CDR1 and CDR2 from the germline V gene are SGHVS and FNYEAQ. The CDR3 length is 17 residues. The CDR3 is CASSQGSRGKLYNEQYF. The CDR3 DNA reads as TGTGCCAGCAGCCAGGGGTCCCGGGGAAAATTATACAATGAGCAGTACTTC.

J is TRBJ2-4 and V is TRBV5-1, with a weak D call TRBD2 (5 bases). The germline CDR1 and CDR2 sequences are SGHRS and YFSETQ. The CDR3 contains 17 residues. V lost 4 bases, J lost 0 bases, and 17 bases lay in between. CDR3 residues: CASSPPRAILAKNIQYF. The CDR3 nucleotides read TGCGCCAGCAGCCCGCCGCGGGCGATACTAGCCAAAAACATTCAGTACTTC. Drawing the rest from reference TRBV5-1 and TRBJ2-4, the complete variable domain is KAGVTQTPRYLIKTRGQQVTLSCSPISGHRSVSWYQQTPGQGLQFLFEYFSETQRNKGNFPGRFSGRQFSNSRSEMNVSTLELGDSALYLCASSPPRAILAKNIQYFGAGTRLSVL.

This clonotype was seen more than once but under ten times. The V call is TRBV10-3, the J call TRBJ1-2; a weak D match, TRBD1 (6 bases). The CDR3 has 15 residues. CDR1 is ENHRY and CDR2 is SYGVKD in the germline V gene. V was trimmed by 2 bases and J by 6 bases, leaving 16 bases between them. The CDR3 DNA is TGTGCCATCAGTGAGCCACCAGGCAGGGGCCATGGCTACACCTTC. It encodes CAISEPPGRGHGYTF.

The CDR3 here is CASSVEAGNTEAFF. CDR3 in DNA: TGTGCCAGCAGCGTAGAGGCTGGAAACACTGAAGCTTTCTTT. The genes are TRBV9 and TRBJ1-1; unclear D gene. The CDR3 has 14 residues. CDR1 and CDR2 from the germline V gene are SGDLS and YYNGEE. Trimming removed 0 bases at V and 2 bases at J, with 8 bases between.

CDR3 in amino acids: CASSPWGGTYNEQFF. CDR3 in DNA: TGTGCCAGCTCGCCCTGGGGGGGAACCTACAATGAGCAGTTCTTC. J is TRBJ2-1 and V is TRBV25-1; 7 bases are shared with TRBD2. The CDR3 is 15 residues long. After removal of 8 bases from V and 2 bases from J, the junction contained 9 bases not matched to a gene. Germline V lookup: CDR1 MGHDK, CDR2 SYGVNS. The whole variable domain, remainder taken from reference TRBV25-1 and TRBJ2-1, is EADIYQTPRYLVIGTGKKITLECSQTMGHDKMYWYQQDPGMELHLIHYSYGVNSTEKGDLSSESTVSRIRTEHFPLTLESARPSHTSQYLCASSPWGGTYNEQFFGPGTRLTVL.

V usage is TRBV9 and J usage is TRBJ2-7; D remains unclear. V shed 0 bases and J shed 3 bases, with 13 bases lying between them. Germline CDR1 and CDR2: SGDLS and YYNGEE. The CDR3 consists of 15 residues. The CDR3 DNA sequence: TGTGCCAGCAGCGTAGATGGTCTAAGCTACTACGAGCAGTACTTC. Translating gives CASSVDGLSYYEQYF.

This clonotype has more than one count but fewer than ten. The CDR3 loop is CSVEATQLADTQYF. The CDR3 DNA follows: TGCAGCGTTGAGGCTACTCAGTTGGCAGATACGCAGTATTTT. The gene calls are TRBV29-1 and TRBJ2-3; D not certain. Trimming pared 3 bases from V and 4 bases from J, leaving 14 bases between. There are 14 residues in the CDR3. CDR1 and CDR2 (germline): SQVTM, ANQGSEA.

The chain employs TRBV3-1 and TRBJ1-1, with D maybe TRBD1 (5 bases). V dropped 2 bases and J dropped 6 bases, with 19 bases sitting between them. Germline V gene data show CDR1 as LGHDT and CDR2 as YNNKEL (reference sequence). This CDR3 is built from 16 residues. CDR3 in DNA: TGTGCCAGCAGCCAAACAACTCTCCAGGGAAAGTCTGAAGCTTTCTTT. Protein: CASSQTTLQGKSEAFF.